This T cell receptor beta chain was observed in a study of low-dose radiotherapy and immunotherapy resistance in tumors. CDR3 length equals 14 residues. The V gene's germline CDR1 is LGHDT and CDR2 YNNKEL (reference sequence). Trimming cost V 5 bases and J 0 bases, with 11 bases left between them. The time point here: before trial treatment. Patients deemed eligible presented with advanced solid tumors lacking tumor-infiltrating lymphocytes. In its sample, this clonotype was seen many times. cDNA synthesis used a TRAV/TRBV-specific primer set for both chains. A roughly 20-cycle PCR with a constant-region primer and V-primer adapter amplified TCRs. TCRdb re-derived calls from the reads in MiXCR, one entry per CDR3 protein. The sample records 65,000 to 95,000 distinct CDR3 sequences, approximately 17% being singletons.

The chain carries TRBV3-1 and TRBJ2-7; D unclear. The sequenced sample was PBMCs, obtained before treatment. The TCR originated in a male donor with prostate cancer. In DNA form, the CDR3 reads TGTGCCAGCAGCTTATCGGGCAGCTCCTACGAGCAGTACTTC. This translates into CASSLSGSSYEQYF.